This TCR beta chain originates from a study of identical twins' blood T cells. Broader study findings: Out-of-frame TCRbeta clonotypes reportedly had markedly more similar V usage in twins than unrelated donors.

Using its own MiXCR run on the 5' RACE reads, TCRdb lists one record per CDR3 protein. The repertoire holds a few hundred thousand distinct CDR3 sequences, with about 28% as singletons. With V trimmed by 0 bases and J by 8 bases, 10 bases remained unmatched. CDR1 and CDR2 (germline): SGHAT, FQNNGV. This CDR3 region has 16 residues. Ten or more counts support this clonotype. The antigen remains undetermined. V gene TRBV11-2 combines with J gene TRBJ2-1; TRBD2 agrees at 7 bases. The TCR was taken from a woman aged 18-55 years in good health. Sequenced: PBMCs. Written as DNA, the CDR3 is TGTGCCAGCAGCTTAGATCTCCAGCGGGGTAGGGATGAGCAGTTCTTC. This sequence encodes CASSLDLQRGRDEQFF.